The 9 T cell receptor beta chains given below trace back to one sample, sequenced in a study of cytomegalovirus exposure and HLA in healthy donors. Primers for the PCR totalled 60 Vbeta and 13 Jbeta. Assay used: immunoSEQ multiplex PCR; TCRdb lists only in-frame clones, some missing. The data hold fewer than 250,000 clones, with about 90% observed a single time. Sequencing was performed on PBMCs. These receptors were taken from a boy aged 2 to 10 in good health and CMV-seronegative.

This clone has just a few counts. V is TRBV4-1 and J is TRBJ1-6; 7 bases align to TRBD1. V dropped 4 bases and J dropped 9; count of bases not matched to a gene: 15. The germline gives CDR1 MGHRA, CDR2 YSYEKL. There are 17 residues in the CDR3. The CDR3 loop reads CASSPRDRLVLGSPLHF. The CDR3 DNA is TGCGCCAGCAGCCCCCGGGACAGATTGGTTCTTGGTTCACCCCTCCACTTT.

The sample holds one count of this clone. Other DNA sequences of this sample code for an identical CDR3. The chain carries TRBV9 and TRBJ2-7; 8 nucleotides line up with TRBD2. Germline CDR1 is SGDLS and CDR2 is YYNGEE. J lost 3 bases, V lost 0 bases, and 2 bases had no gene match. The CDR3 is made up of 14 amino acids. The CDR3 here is CASSVGLAGYEQYF. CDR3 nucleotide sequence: TGTGCCAGCAGCGTAGGGCTAGCGGGCTACGAGCAGTACTTC.

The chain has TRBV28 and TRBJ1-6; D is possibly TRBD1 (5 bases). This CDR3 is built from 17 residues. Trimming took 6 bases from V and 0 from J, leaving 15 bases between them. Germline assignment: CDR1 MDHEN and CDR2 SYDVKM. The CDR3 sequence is CASSNSEGSSYNSPLHF. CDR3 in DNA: TGTGCCAGCAGCAACTCGGAGGGGAGCTCCTATAATTCACCCCTCCACTTT. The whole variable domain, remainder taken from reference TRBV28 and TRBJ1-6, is DVKVTQSSRYLVKRTGEKVFLECVQDMDHENMFWYRQDPGLGLRLIYFSYDVKMKEKGDIPEGYSVSREKKERFSLILESASTNQTSMYLCASSNSEGSSYNSPLHFGNGTRLTVT.

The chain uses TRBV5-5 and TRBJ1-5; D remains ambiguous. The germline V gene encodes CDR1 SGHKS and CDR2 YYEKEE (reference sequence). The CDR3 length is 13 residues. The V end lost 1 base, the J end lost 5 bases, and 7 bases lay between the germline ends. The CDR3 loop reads CASSLRVDQPQHF. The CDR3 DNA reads TGTGCCAGCAGCTTGCGAGTCGATCAGCCCCAGCATTTT.

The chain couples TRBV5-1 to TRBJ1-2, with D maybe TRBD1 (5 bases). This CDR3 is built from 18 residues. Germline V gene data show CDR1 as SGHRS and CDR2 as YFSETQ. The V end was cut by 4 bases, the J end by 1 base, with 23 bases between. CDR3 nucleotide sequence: TGCGCCAGCAGCCTTTATTATTCGACAGTTTATTTTAACTATGGCTACACCTTC. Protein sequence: CASSLYYSTVYFNYGYTF.

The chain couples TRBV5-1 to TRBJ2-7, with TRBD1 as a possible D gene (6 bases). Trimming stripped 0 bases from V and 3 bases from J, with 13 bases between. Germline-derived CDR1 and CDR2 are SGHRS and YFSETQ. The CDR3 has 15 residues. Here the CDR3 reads CASSLAGTNYYEQYF. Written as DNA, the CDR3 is TGCGCCAGCAGCTTGGCCGGGACAAACTACTACGAGCAGTACTTC.

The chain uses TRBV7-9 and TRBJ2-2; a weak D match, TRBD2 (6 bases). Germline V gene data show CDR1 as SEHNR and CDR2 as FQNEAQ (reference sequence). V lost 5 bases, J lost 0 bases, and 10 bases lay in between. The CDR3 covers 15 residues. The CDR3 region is CASSRRRANTGELFF. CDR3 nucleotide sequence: TGTGCCAGCAGCCGTAGGAGGGCGAACACCGGGGAGCTGTTTTTT.

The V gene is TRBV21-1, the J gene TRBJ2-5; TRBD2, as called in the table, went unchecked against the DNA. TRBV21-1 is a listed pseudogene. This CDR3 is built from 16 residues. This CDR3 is CASSQTRLAEQETQYF. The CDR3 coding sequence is TGTGCCAGCAGCCAAACCCGGTTGGCGGAACAAGAGACCCAGTACTTC.

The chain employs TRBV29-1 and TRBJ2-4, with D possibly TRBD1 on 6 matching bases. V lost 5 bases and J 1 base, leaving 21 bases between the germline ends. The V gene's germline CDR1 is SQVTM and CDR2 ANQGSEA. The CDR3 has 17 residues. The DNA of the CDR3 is TGCAGCGTTCCTCCTTCCCCGGGACAAATCGCCAAAAACATTCAGTACTTC. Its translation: CSVPPSPGQIAKNIQYF. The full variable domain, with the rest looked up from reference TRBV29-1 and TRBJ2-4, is SAVISQKPSRDICQRGTSLTIQCQVDSQVTMMFWYRQQPGQSLTLIATANQGSEATYESGFVIDKFPISRPNLTFSTLTVSNMSPEDSSIYLCSVPPSPGQIAKNIQYFGAGTRLSVL.